A selection of T cell receptor beta chains follows, all from one sample in a study of vaccination effects on CD4 cells after COVID-19. Their antigens are not known. Sequencing used immunoSEQ multiplex PCR; TCRdb keeps in-frame clones, though not all of them. The sample has approximately 25,000 clones, roughly 70% seen once. This material consisted of CD4+ T cells from PBMCs cultured with HCoV-NL63 spike peptides, taken before COVID-19 vaccination. Every receptor here comes from a human donor who received a COVID-19 vaccine. CDR3s include the opening cysteine and the closing phenylalanine or tryptophan. D genes are given only for firm matches. Size values are once, few and many counts, or a class for expanded clones, and some rows have none.

j_call clone_size d_call v_call cdr3_nt cdr3_aa
TRBJ2-5 . TRBD2 TRBV18 TGTGCCAGCTCACCGGCGGGGGGGGAGACCCAGTACTTC CASSPAGGETQYF
TRBJ2-6 . . TRBV6-5 TGTGCCAGCAGTTACTCCACAGTTTCTGGGGCCAACGTCCTGACTTTC CASSYSTVSGANVLTF
TRBJ2-5 . TRBD2 TRBV9 TGTGCCAGCAGCGCAGGACCTAGCGGGCAAGAGACCCAGTACTTC CASSAGPSGQETQYF
TRBJ2-7 . TRBD2 TRBV4-2 TGTGCCAGCAGCCAGGCCACTAGCGGCTTTTACGAGCAGTACTTC CASSQATSGFYEQYF
TRBJ2-2 . TRBD1 TRBV30 TGTGCCTGGAGTAGACAGGGGAACGGGGAGCTGTTTTTT CAWSRQGNGELFF
TRBJ2-3 . TRBD2 TRBV6-5 TGTGCCAGCAGGAAAGCGGGGGTGTACACAGATACGCAGTATTTT CASRKAGVYTDTQYF
TRBJ2-1 . . TRBV6-6 TGTGCCAGCAGTTACTCGGGGATTTACAATGAGCAGTTCTTC CASSYSGIYNEQFF
TRBJ1-2 . TRBD1 TRBV10-3 TGTGCCATCAGTGGGACAGGGGGCCCCTATGGCTACACCTTC CAISGTGGPYGYTF
TRBJ1-1 . . TRBV6-2/TRBV6-3 TGTGCCAGCAGTTACGGACACGTGAACACTGAAGCTTTCTTT CASSYGHVNTEAFF
TRBJ2-1 . TRBD2 TRBV19 TGTGCCAGCAAAGCGGGAGCGTACTTTGGCGATGAGCAGTTCTTC CASKAGAYFGDEQFF
TRBJ2-1 . TRBD2 TRBV19 TGTGCCAGTAGTCCGGGACTAGCGGGTTTTGGGAATGAGCAGTTCTTC CASSPGLAGFGNEQFF
TRBJ2-5 . TRBD2 TRBV6-5 TGTGCCAGCAGTCGGGAGGCTAGCGGGACGGAGACCCAGTACTTC CASSREASGTETQYF
TRBJ2-2 . . TRBV21-1 TGTGCCAGCAGCCCTCCAAGTACCGGGGAGCTGTTTTTT CASSPPSTGELFF
TRBJ2-5 . TRBD2 TRBV29-1 TGCAGCGTTGTGTATAGCGGGGGGCCTCAAGAGACCCAGTACTTC CSVVYSGGPQETQYF
TRBJ2-1 . . TRBV20-1 TGCAGTGCTAGTAAGGGGAATGAGCAGTTCTTC CSASKGNEQFF
TRBJ2-7 once TRBD2 TRBV5-4 TGTGCCAGCAGCTTGGGAGCGGGGGTTACCTACGAGCAGTACTTC CASSLGAGVTYEQYF
TRBJ2-4 . . TRBV18 TGTGCCAGCTCACCACCGAACAGGGATGGCACCATTCAGTACTTC CASSPPNRDGTIQYF
TRBJ2-5 . . TRBV7-2 TGTGCCAGCAGCCTGGGTTCGGGGCCTCAAGAGACCCAGTACTTC CASSLGSGPQETQYF
TRBJ2-1 . TRBD2 TRBV7-2 TGTGCCAGCAGCTTCGGTGGGACTAGCGGGTACAATGAGCAGTTCTTC CASSFGGTSGYNEQFF
TRBJ1-2 . . TRBV20-1 TGCAGTGCTAGTCAGGGCTATGGCTACACCTTC CSASQGYGYTF
TRBJ1-6 . . TRBV20-1 TGCAGTGCTAGTAACCAGGGCTCCTATAATTCACCCCTCCACTTT CSASNQGSYNSPLHF
TRBJ2-5 . TRBD2 TRBV28 TGTGCCAGCAGTTTAGGCGGGAGGGCCGAGACCCAGTACTTC CASSLGGRAETQYF
TRBJ2-2 . . TRBV12-3/TRBV12-4 TGTGCCAGCAGTTCCGGATACACCGGGGAGCTGTTTTTT CASSSGYTGELFF
TRBJ2-7 . TRBD1 TRBV7-2 TGTGCCAGCAGAACAGACAGGGGGCTAGCCGAGCAGTACTTC CASRTDRGLAEQYF
TRBJ2-7 . . TRBV12-5 TGTGCTAGTGGTTTGGTACTTGTCCCAAACAGGGCTGAACAGGCAACCTACGAGCAGTACTTC CASGLVLVPNRAEQATYEQYF
TRBJ1-2 . . TRBV30 TGTGCCTTGAGGGGCTACACCTTC CALRGYTF
TRBJ2-7 . . TRBV15 TGTGCCACCAGCAGAGATCTTGGGGGACTCGAGCAGTACTTC CATSRDLGGLEQYF
TRBJ1-5 . . TRBV7-2 TGTGCCAGCAGCTTAGAACGGGTTCAGCCCCAGCATTTT CASSLERVQPQHF
TRBJ1-4 . TRBD1 TRBV7-2 TGTGCCAGCAGCTTAGGGGACAGACAGCGTGAAAAACTGTTTTTT CASSLGDRQREKLFF
TRBJ1-2 . TRBD1 TRBV4-3 TGCGCCAGCAGCCAAGAAAGGACAGGGGGCCTGGGGGGCTACACCTTC CASSQERTGGLGGYTF
TRBJ2-3 . TRBD2 TRBV4-3 TGCGCCAGCAGCCAAGACGTAGCGGGGGGGCCACGGACAGATACGCAGTATTTT CASSQDVAGGPRTDTQYF
TRBJ2-3 . TRBD2 TRBV4-3 TGCGCCAGCAGCCATATAGGGGGTACTAGCGGGGGGGTAGGGGCGCAGTATTTT CASSHIGGTSGGVGAQYF
TRBJ1-5 . TRBD1 TRBV30 TGTGCCTGGAGTGTGACAGGGGGCGCGCGGCAGCCCCAGCATTTT CAWSVTGGARQPQHF
TRBJ1-2 . . TRBV27 TGTGCCAGCAGTTCCGAGGGGGAAAGGGGAGGCTACACCTTC CASSSEGERGGYTF
TRBJ2-3 . TRBD2 TRBV27 TGTGCCAGCAGTTTATCGAGTCCAGCGGGGGGGTCAGATACGCAGTATTTT CASSLSSPAGGSDTQYF
TRBJ1-4 . . TRBV14 TGTGCCAGCAGCCAAGTAGGGGGTACGAAGGAAAAACTGTTTTTT CASSQVGGTKEKLFF
TRBJ2-5 . . TRBV4-1 TGCGCCAGCAGCCCCCGGCCTACCAAAGAGACCCAGTACTTC CASSPRPTKETQYF
TRBJ2-6 once . TRBV25-1 TGTGCCAGCAGTCCACTGGCGGGAATGGGTTCTGGGGCCAACGTCCTGACTTTC CASSPLAGMGSGANVLTF
TRBJ2-7 . . TRBV6-5 TGTGCCAGCAGGGGGACCTCCCAGGGCTACGAGCAGTACTTC CASRGTSQGYEQYF
TRBJ2-1 . TRBD2 TRBV3-1/TRBV3-2 TGTGCCAGCAGCCAGGAGCGGGGGTACAATGAGCAGTTCTTC CASSQERGYNEQFF
TRBJ1-6 . TRBD1 TRBV30 TGTGCCTGGAAAACAGGGGACGTTTCACCCCTCCACTTT CAWKTGDVSPLHF